The 2 T cell receptor beta chains given below trace back to one sample, sequenced in a study of blood T cell repertoires in COVID-19. Some clones are missing from TCRdb's copy, which holds only in-frame ones; the method was immunoSEQ multiplex PCR. This sample yields approximately 150,000 clones, of which roughly 85% are seen a single time; over 4.5% belongs to the top ten. The sample comprised peripheral blood. These receptors came from a human donor in a cohort sampled during active COVID-19.

The genes are TRBV7-8 and TRBJ2-2, with D perhaps TRBD2 (6 bases). Trimming stripped 1 base from V and 6 bases from J, with 12 bases between. The germline V gene has CDR1 SGHVS and CDR2 FQNEAQ. The CDR3 is made up of 15 amino acids. The CDR3 loop is CASSLGPSASGELFF. CDR3 nucleotides: TGTGCCAGCAGCTTAGGGCCTAGCGCCTCCGGGGAGCTGTTTTTT.

In nucleotides, the CDR3 is TGTGCCTGGACCCACGGGGTGGGCAATCAGCCCCAGCATTTT. Amino acid sequence: CAWTHGVGNQPQHF. This sequence joins TRBV30 and TRBJ1-5, with D unresolved. Trimming removed 4 bases from V and 2 bases from J, with 12 bases in between. CDR3 length equals 14 residues. Looked up from germline, CDR1 is GTSNPN and CDR2 is SVGIG (reference sequence).